These T cell receptor beta chains were read from a single sample in a study of shared clonotypes between healthy human individuals. The table came from immunoSEQ multiplex PCR; TCRdb's copy has only in-frame clones and leaves some out. Of about 2 million clones listed, around 96% are singletons. Sequencing used naive CD8+ T cells sorted from blood. These receptors were obtained from a man younger than 35 in good health. Each CDR3 is given with its conserved first and last residue. Fields, in order: J gene, D gene, V gene, clone size, CDR3 DNA, CDR3 protein. The D gene is left open where the match is weak. Size is omitted from some rows. Given values are once, few, many or a class for expanded clones.

TRBJ1-1 | . | TRBV7-3 | . | TGTGCCAGCAGCTTAGAGTACGGGGGGAACACTGAAGCTTTCTTT | CASSLEYGGNTEAFF
TRBJ2-1 | TRBD2 | TRBV7-9 | . | TGTGCCAGCAGCCATGACCGGACTAGCGGGAGGTTTCGATACAATGAGCAGTTCTTC | CASSHDRTSGRFRYNEQFF
TRBJ2-7 | . | TRBV6-5 | . | TGTGCCAGTCAAGGCCTCGACGAGCAGTACTTC | CASQGLDEQYF
TRBJ2-1 | TRBD1 | TRBV19 | . | TGTGCCAGTACGACAGGGACATACAATGAGCAGTTCTTC | CASTTGTYNEQFF
TRBJ2-1 | TRBD2 | TRBV13 | . | TGTGCCAGCAGCCGCGGGAGGGGCTATGAGCAGTTCTTC | CASSRGRGYEQFF
TRBJ1-5 | TRBD1 | TRBV28 | . | TGTGCCAGCAGTCCCCGGTACAGGGGGGTCCAGCCCCAGCATTTT | CASSPRYRGVQPQHF
TRBJ2-3 | . | TRBV5-6 | . | TGTGCCAGCAGCTTGGCCGGGGTTAGCACAGATACGCAGTATTTT | CASSLAGVSTDTQYF
TRBJ2-2 | . | TRBV9 | . | TGTGCCAGCAGCGTAGGTGGAGGGGGCTACTCCGGGGAGCTGTTTTTT | CASSVGGGGYSGELFF
TRBJ1-5 | . | TRBV28 | . | TGTGCCAGCAGTTTACGTCTGGAGGGCAATCAGCCCCAGCATTTT | CASSLRLEGNQPQHF
TRBJ2-7 | . | TRBV7-9 | . | TGTGCCAGCAGCTTAGACTCGGGTTCGTACGAGCAGTACTTC | CASSLDSGSYEQYF
TRBJ2-7 | . | TRBV6-5 | . | TGTGCCAGCGGGTACAGTGATACCTACGAGCAGTACTTC | CASGYSDTYEQYF
TRBJ2-3 | . | TRBV7-6 | . | TGTGCCAGCAGCTGGGGGGGCGGCACAGATACGCAGTATTTT | CASSWGGGTDTQYF
TRBJ2-2 | . | TRBV5-1 | . | TGCGCCAGCAGCCCCGGGACCCTGGACACCGGGGAGCTGTTTTTT | CASSPGTLDTGELFF
TRBJ2-2 | . | TRBV27 | . | TGTGCCAGCAGTTCTCTCAGGGGTTCCGGGGAGCTGTTTTTT | CASSSLRGSGELFF
TRBJ2-2 | . | TRBV4-3 | . | TGCGCCAGCAGCCAAGATAGGGGACGAAGCACCGGGGAGCTGTTTTTT | CASSQDRGRSTGELFF
TRBJ2-7 | TRBD1 | TRBV6-5 | . | TGTGCCAGCAGTTTACTGGGGACAGGGTTGGACGAGCAGTACTTC | CASSLLGTGLDEQYF
TRBJ2-1 | . | TRBV19 | . | TGTGCCAGTAGCGACTGGGGGGGCTTGGATGAGCAGTTCTTC | CASSDWGGLDEQFF
TRBJ1-2 | . | TRBV15 | . | TGTGCCACCAGCCCCGAGAGAACTAATGGCTACACCTTC | CATSPERTNGYTF
TRBJ1-3 | . | TRBV4-3 | . | TGCGCCAGCAGCCAACGTCTGTACAGCGCGACCGCGGAAAACACCATATATTTT | CASSQRLYSATAENTIYF
TRBJ2-1 | . | TRBV27 | . | TGTGCCAGCAGTTTATCTGGGGGAAGCTCCTACAATGAGCAGTTCTTC | CASSLSGGSSYNEQFF
TRBJ2-5 | TRBD1 | TRBV2 | . | TGTGCCAGCAGGGAAGTCCCGGGACAGAAAGAGACCCAGTACTTC | CASREVPGQKETQYF
TRBJ2-7 | . | TRBV7-9 | . | TGTGCCAGCAGCGTAAGCCCAACCGGGCGGTCCTACGAGCAGTACTTC | CASSVSPTGRSYEQYF
TRBJ1-2 | TRBD1 | TRBV6-5 | . | TGTGCCAGCAGTTACACCCCGACAGGGAACTATGGCTACACCTTC | CASSYTPTGNYGYTF
TRBJ2-7 | . | TRBV27 | . | TGTGCCAGCAGTTTCAACAGGGTGGGCTACGAGCAGTACTTC | CASSFNRVGYEQYF
TRBJ2-2 | . | TRBV27 | . | TGTGCCAGCAGTTTGAGGGCTCCCGGGGAGCTGTTTTTT | CASSLRAPGELFF
TRBJ2-2 | TRBD2 | TRBV10-2 | . | TGCGCCAGCAGTGAGTTTCACAAGCGGGAGTTCAGCACCGGGGAGCTGTTTTTT | CASSEFHKREFSTGELFF
TRBJ2-5 | . | TRBV11-2 | . | TGTGCCAGCAGCTTAGCTACAGGAGGAGAAGAGACCCAGTACTTC | CASSLATGGEETQYF
TRBJ2-7 | . | TRBV4-3 | . | TGCGCCAGCAGCCAAGGCCTCGCGGAGGGCGAGCAGTACTTC | CASSQGLAEGEQYF
TRBJ2-1 | TRBD2 | TRBV27 | . | TGTGCCAGCAGTCTAAATCCCGGGACTAGCGGGAGTGGTGAGCAGTTCTTC | CASSLNPGTSGSGEQFF
TRBJ1-3 | TRBD1 | TRBV7-9 | . | TGTGCCAGCAGCTACAGGGGGGTCGGAAACACCATATATTTT | CASSYRGVGNTIYF
TRBJ1-1 | . | TRBV5-6 | once | TGTGCCAGCAGCGGCCCGGAGAACACTGAAGCTTTCTTT | CASSGPENTEAFF
TRBJ1-2 | TRBD1 | TRBV9 | . | TGTGCCAGCAGCGGACGGACAGGGGACTATGGCTACACCTTC | CASSGRTGDYGYTF
TRBJ2-7 | . | TRBV7-9 | . | TGTGCCAGCAGCTTGGGAGAAACCTCAGACTACGAGCAGTACTTC | CASSLGETSDYEQYF
TRBJ2-1 | . | TRBV9 | . | TGTGCCAGCAGCGTAGCCGATGGGGGAGGCACCTACAATGAGCAGTTCTTC | CASSVADGGGTYNEQFF
TRBJ2-7 | . | TRBV10-1 | . | TGCGCCAGCAGTGAGTCTGGGGAGTCCTACGAGCAGTACTTC | CASSESGESYEQYF
TRBJ1-6 | TRBD1 | TRBV6-5 | . | TGTGCCAGCAGTTATTCGGGACAGCCTAGTTCACCCCTCCACTTT | CASSYSGQPSSPLHF
TRBJ2-3 | TRBD1 | TRBV5-1 | . | TGCGCCAGCAGCTTGGTAGGGACAGGGTCGGGAGATACGCAGTATTTT | CASSLVGTGSGDTQYF
TRBJ2-7 | TRBD2 | TRBV2 | once | TGTGCCAGCACCCACATGGGAGGGAACGAGCAGTACTTC | CASTHMGGNEQYF
TRBJ1-1 | . | TRBV4-1 | . | TGCGCCAGCAGCCAGCGCCAAGTTACGAACACTGAAGCTTTCTTT | CASSQRQVTNTEAFF
TRBJ1-2 | . | TRBV25-1 | . | TGTGCCAGCAGTCCTCCCGGTGTTTATGGCTACACCTTC | CASSPPGVYGYTF
TRBJ2-1 | . | TRBV29-1 | . | TGCAGCGTTCGGTACAATGAGCAGTTCTTC | CSVRYNEQFF
TRBJ2-3 | . | TRBV11-2 | . | TGTGCCAGCAGCTTACTTCCAGATACGCAGTATTTT | CASSLLPDTQYF
TRBJ2-7 | . | TRBV5-6 | . | TGTGCCAGCAGCCCAGGGACATTGTACGAGCAGTACTTC | CASSPGTLYEQYF
TRBJ2-7 | . | TRBV2 | . | TGTGCCAGCAGTGTTGGACAGATGGGCTACGAGCAGTACTTC | CASSVGQMGYEQYF
TRBJ2-3 | . | TRBV19 | . | TGTGCCAGAAAGGGGAAGGAGGGTACGCAGTATTTT | CARKGKEGTQYF
TRBJ2-5 | TRBD2 | TRBV7-9 | . | TGTGCCAGCAGTTATCTAGCGGGAGGGCCGGAGACCCAGTACTTC | CASSYLAGGPETQYF
TRBJ2-3 | TRBD1 | TRBV2 | few | TGTGCCAGCAGTGAAATCCGGGCCCCAGGGGGAGATACGCAGTATTTT | CASSEIRAPGGDTQYF
TRBJ2-7 | TRBD1 | TRBV28 | . | TGTCTCCTCCGGGACAGGGCCCACGAGCAGTACTTC | CLLRDRAHEQYF
TRBJ1-2 | . | TRBV19 | few | TGTGCCAGTAGTAGTCACACAGGGAAGGGCTACACCTTC | CASSSHTGKGYTF
TRBJ1-6 | TRBD1 | TRBV30 | . | TGTGCCTGGAGTACCGGGACAGGGTCATCACCCCTCCACTTT | CAWSTGTGSSPLHF
TRBJ2-1 | TRBD2 | TRBV7-8 | . | TGTGCCAGCAGCTCCGGACTAGCGGGAGGGTTTACCTACAATGAGCAGTTCTTC | CASSSGLAGGFTYNEQFF
TRBJ2-3 | . | TRBV30 | . | TGTGCCTGGAGTGTCGGCGGAACTAGCACAGATACGCAGTATTTT | CAWSVGGTSTDTQYF
TRBJ2-7 | TRBD2 | TRBV5-1 | . | TGCGCCAGCAGGGACGGACTAGCGGGATCCTACGAGCAGTACTTC | CASRDGLAGSYEQYF
TRBJ2-3 | . | TRBV7-9 | . | TGTGCCAGCAGCTTGACGGGAGAGGCAGATACGCAGTATTTT | CASSLTGEADTQYF
TRBJ2-3 | . | TRBV7-3 | . | TGTGCCAGCAGCTTAACGTCCAACACAGATACGCAGTATTTT | CASSLTSNTDTQYF
TRBJ2-5 | TRBD2 | TRBV11-2 | . | TGTGCCAGCAGCTTAGAAGGTTCTAGCGGGAGGAACTTGGAGACCCAGTACTTC | CASSLEGSSGRNLETQYF